Each of the 5 T cell receptor beta chains below was sequenced from the same sample in a study of OX40 agonist ivuxolimab in advanced cancers. Preparation of the library involved the immunoSEQ multiplex PCR assay. As stored in TCRdb, this immuneACCESS dataset retains in-frame rearrangements with V and J assigned. A fraction of the clones does not appear; measured against another copy, unresolved V genes explain less than half of the discrepancy, and the remainder lacks a known reason. Here the sample has about 28,000 clones; more than 85% occur a single time. The top ten clonotypes cover 13% to 15% of the sample. The specimen comprised CD4+ or CD8+ T cells sorted from blood, sampled in a trial of the OX40 agonist ivuxolimab. These TCRs come from an adult with an advanced solid tumor such as melanoma, head and neck, liver or kidney cancer.

The chain recombines TRBV5-5 with TRBJ2-7, with TRBD1 identical over 7 bases. The germline CDR1 and CDR2 sequences are SGHKS and YYEKEE (reference sequence). Trimming at V came to 1 base and at J to 7 bases, leaving 8 bases not matched to a gene. The CDR3 contains 14 residues. As DNA, the CDR3 is TGTGCCAGCAGCTTGTGGACAGGCCCGTGGGAGCAGTACTTC. It yields the protein CASSLWTGPWEQYF. Combining the CDR3 with reference TRBV5-5 and TRBJ2-7 gives the whole variable domain DAGVTQSPTHLIKTRGQQVTLRCSPISGHKSVSWYQQVLGQGPQFIFQYYEKEERGRGNFPDRFSARQFPNYSSELNVNALLLGDSALYLCASSLWTGPWEQYFGPGTRLTVT.

The rearrangement uses TRBV27 and TRBJ2-1; TRBD1 matches at 10 bases. Trimming removed 5 bases from V and 6 bases from J; junction bases left unmatched: 13. This CDR3 is built from 17 residues. The germline V gene has CDR1 MNHEY and CDR2 SMNVEV (reference sequence). The CDR3 DNA is TGTGCCAGCAGTAGACAGGGGGCCGGGACTAGTGGCAATGAGCAGTTCTTC. Protein product: CASSRQGAGTSGNEQFF.

In nucleotides, the CDR3 is TGCAGTGCTAGCCACTACGAGCAGTACTTC. It specifies CSASHYEQYF. The chain employs TRBV20-1 and TRBJ2-7; D call uncertain. Per germline, CDR1 DFQATT and CDR2 SNEGSKA (reference sequence). Trimming removed 3 bases from V and 3 bases from J, with 3 bases in between. The CDR3 contains 10 residues.

V usage is TRBV6-5 and J usage is TRBJ2-7; 9 positions agree with TRBD1. V lost 2 bases, J lost 2 bases, and 1 base stayed unmatched. CDR3 length: 14 residues. Germline V CDR1 and CDR2: MNHEY, SVGAGI. The CDR3 reads CASSYRTGAYEQYF. The CDR3 region has the DNA TGTGCCAGCAGTTACCGGACAGGGGCCTACGAGCAGTACTTC.

The chain has TRBV28 and TRBJ2-7, with 7 bases that match TRBD1. The V and J ends lost 4 bases and 2 bases, in that order; junction bases with no gene match: 11. The germline gives CDR1 MDHEN, CDR2 SYDVKM. The CDR3 has 16 residues. CDR3 in DNA: TGTGCCAGCAGTTCCCCGTACGGACAGGAGCCCTACGAGCAGTACTTC. This encodes CASSSPYGQEPYEQYF.